The 31 T cell receptor beta chains given below trace back to one sample, sequenced in a study of human T cells and chemical hapten exposure. One entry per CDR3 protein, called by TCRdb with MiXCR from the RACE reads. This sample has 180,000 or so distinct CDR3 sequences, with just under 30% found just once. The time point: pre-sensitization, week 0. The treatment denotes: therapeutic diphenylcyclopropenone sensitization with weekly scalp DPC. Sequencing was performed on whole blood, taken in connection with sensitization to the hapten diphenylcyclopropenone (DPC). These receptors all stem from a young woman with alopecia areata. Some clones in this sample may be carry-over from other donors' samples.

V gene TRBV7-6 combines with J gene TRBJ1-2, with 9 bases matching TRBD1. This CDR3 comprises 15 residues. V trimming: 5 bases; J trimming: 7 bases; junction bases outside the gene matches: 11. Germline V gene sequence: CDR1 SGHVS, CDR2 FNYEAQ. CDR3 in amino acids: CASSPGTGQLGGYTF. The CDR3, as DNA: TGTGCCAGCAGCCCCGGGACAGGGCAATTGGGTGGCTACACCTTC.

This clonotype was detected a few times. The chain has TRBV7-9 and TRBJ1-2; 8 nucleotides align to TRBD1. From germline, CDR1 is SEHNR and CDR2 FQNEAQ (reference sequence). J gave up 4 bases and V 4 bases, and 8 bases lay outside the gene matches. This CDR3 region has 15 residues. The CDR3 protein is CASSSSGQGAYGYTF. Here the CDR3 DNA reads TGTGCCAGCAGCTCCTCCGGACAGGGAGCCTATGGCTACACCTTC.

The rearrangement links TRBV5-1 to TRBJ2-1; 7 bases fit TRBD2. V shed 4 bases, J shed 1 base, and the junction held 5 bases outside the gene matches. Germline V gene lookup returns CDR1 SGHRS and CDR2 YFSETQ. The CDR3 runs 15 residues. The DNA of the CDR3 is TGCGCCAGCAGCCGTCTAGCGGAATCCTACAATGAGCAGTTCTTC. The encoded protein is CASSRLAESYNEQFF.

This clonotype was observed a few times. The CDR3 region has the DNA TGTGCCAGCAGTTTACCTTACGACAGGGCTTCACCCCTCCACTTT. Its translation is CASSLPYDRASPLHF. The gene calls are TRBV28 and TRBJ1-6, with TRBD1 identical over 7 bases. Germline CDR1 is MDHEN and CDR2 is SYDVKM. The CDR3 consists of 15 residues. The J segment lost 9 bases and the V segment lost 2 bases, leaving 7 bases of the junction unmatched.

This clonotype was seen only a few times. The genes are TRBV7-9 and TRBJ1-3; D is unclear. The CDR3 totals 15 residues. Per germline, CDR1 SEHNR and CDR2 FQNEAQ (reference sequence). Trimming removed 1 base from V and 0 bases from J, with 7 bases in between. This CDR3 reads CASSLESSSGNTIYF. The CDR3 DNA is TGTGCCAGCAGCTTAGAGTCGAGCTCTGGAAACACCATATATTTT.

The chain is built from TRBV30 and TRBJ2-2; D is possibly TRBD1 (5 bases). This CDR3 spans 14 amino acids. Deletions cut 8 bases from V and 3 bases from J, with 16 bases between. Germline CDR1 is GTSNPN and CDR2 is SVGIG (reference sequence). The CDR3: CARSEGEYTGELFF. In DNA form, the CDR3 reads TGTGCCCGCTCAGAAGGGGAATACACCGGGGAGCTGTTTTTT.

Details on this clonotype: With a much larger clone just one base away, this may be a read error. The chain links TRBV5-6 to TRBJ2-7; tentatively, D is TRBD1 (6 bases). Germline CDR1 and CDR2: SGHDT and YYEEEE. CDR3 length: 14 residues. For the CDR3, the DNA is TGTGTCAGCAGCCTGGACAGTAGGGGCCACGAGCAGTACTTC. Translating it yields CVSSLDSRGHEQYF.

The rearrangement uses TRBV7-2 and TRBJ2-4; tentative D call: TRBD2 (5 bases). V dropped 5 bases and J dropped 4 bases, with 21 bases sitting between them. The CDR3 loop spans 17 amino acids. Germline V gene data show CDR1 as SGHTA and CDR2 as FQGNSA. The CDR3 protein is CASSPPLTGTAKNIQYF. The CDR3 nucleotides read TGTGCCAGCAGCCCCCCCCTAACGGGAACCGCGAAAAACATTCAGTACTTC.

This chain links TRBV20-1 with TRBJ1-6; possibly TRBD1 for D (5 bases). Germline CDR1 reads DFQATT; CDR2 reads SNEGSKA (reference sequence). The CDR3 sequence is 13 residues long. The CDR3 sequence is CARGSNYNSPLHF. In nucleotides, the CDR3 is TGCGCCCGGGGGAGTAACTATAATTCACCCCTCCACTTT.

In its sample, this clonotype was seen a few times. The chain links TRBV10-2 to TRBJ2-3, with D tentatively TRBD2 (6 bases). This CDR3 is 15 amino acids long. Germline V lookup: CDR1 WSHSY, CDR2 SAAADI. Trimming shortened V by 5 bases and J by 2 bases, and 14 bases separated the two germline ends. The DNA of the CDR3 is TGCGCCAGCAGTATTGTTAGCGGCCCCACAGATACGCAGTATTTT. Encoded protein: CASSIVSGPTDTQYF.

V gene TRBV2 combines with J gene TRBJ2-5; D is ambiguous. V dropped 1 base and J dropped 1 base, with 10 bases sitting between them. From germline, CDR1 is SNHLY and CDR2 FYNNEI. There are 15 residues in the CDR3. CDR3 residues: CASSEDNGSQETQYF. The CDR3, as DNA: TGTGCCAGCAGTGAAGATAACGGATCCCAAGAGACCCAGTACTTC.

This chain links TRBV9 with TRBJ1-1; D gene uncertain. The CDR3 spans 14 residues. V shed 0 bases and J shed 1 base, with 7 bases lying between them. Germline-derived CDR1 and CDR2 are SGDLS and YYNGEE. This CDR3 reads CASSVGTKNTEAFF. In DNA form, the CDR3 reads TGTGCCAGCAGCGTAGGTACCAAGAACACTGAAGCTTTCTTT.

V is TRBV7-2 and J is TRBJ1-1; 7 bases map to TRBD1. CDR3 length: 13 amino acids. Trimming cost V 0 bases and J 8 bases; bases outside gene matches: 3. Germline V CDR1 and CDR2: SGHTA, FQGNSA. CDR3 in DNA: TGTGCCAGCAGCTTAGCCAGGGGGGCGGAAGCTTTCTTT. This translates into CASSLARGAEAFF.

The V call is TRBV7-9, the J call TRBJ2-3; D uncertain. V lost 5 bases and J lost 0, with 15 bases in between. Germline CDR1 SEHNR, CDR2 FQNEAQ (reference sequence). The CDR3 consists of 16 residues. The CDR3 loop reads CASSLLRADSTDTQYF. The CDR3 region has the DNA TGTGCCAGCAGCCTTCTCCGGGCAGATAGCACAGATACGCAGTATTTT.

This clonotype was counted a few times. V and J are TRBV27 and TRBJ2-5, with 11 bases lining up with TRBD2. This CDR3 has 16 residues. Germline CDR1 MNHEY, CDR2 SMNVEV (reference sequence). V shed 6 bases and J 5 bases; nucleotides not matched to a gene: 11. The CDR3: CASRGIAGGMVETQYF. For the CDR3, the DNA is TGTGCCAGCAGGGGGATAGCGGGGGGGATGGTGGAGACCCAGTACTTC.

Only a few counts were recorded for this clonotype. The chain combines TRBV2 with TRBJ1-1; D gene uncertain. V lost 6 bases, J lost 4 bases, and 6 bases lay in between. The germline V gene encodes CDR1 SNHLY and CDR2 FYNNEI. This CDR3 contains 11 residues. The CDR3 DNA is TGTGCCAGCAGCAGTGTCACTGAAGCTTTCTTT. It specifies CASSSVTEAFF.

The chain joins TRBV29-1 to TRBJ2-3; D may be TRBD1 or TRBD2 (5 bases each). Trimming removed 3 bases at V and 3 bases at J, with 19 bases between. The CDR3 runs to 16 residues. Germline values: CDR1 SQVTM, CDR2 ANQGSEA. CDR3 bases: TGCAGCGTTGACCCCGTGCAGGGACGTGGTACAGATACGCAGTATTTT. Its translation is CSVDPVQGRGTDTQYF.

V and J are TRBV15 and TRBJ1-2; D is undetermined. V was trimmed by 3 bases and J by 7 bases, leaving 9 bases between them. This CDR3 has 12 residues. Germline V CDR1 and CDR2: LNHNV, YYDKDF (reference sequence). The CDR3 is CATSSPGSGYTF. CDR3 in DNA: TGTGCCACCAGCAGCCCGGGGAGTGGCTACACCTTC.

V and J are TRBV29-1 and TRBJ2-5; 11 bases match TRBD1. The CDR3 consists of 12 residues. The ends lost 6 bases at V and 5 bases at J; junction bases unmatched: 2. Germline loops: CDR1 SQVTM, CDR2 ANQGSEA. The CDR3 sequence is CSVDRGLETQYF. CDR3 DNA sequence: TGCAGCGTGGACAGGGGGCTTGAGACCCAGTACTTC.

This clonotype was counted a few times. The chain joins TRBV28 to TRBJ1-1; D perhaps matches TRBD1 (6 bases). Trimming shortened V by 10 bases and J by 5 bases, and 29 bases separated the two germline ends. Germline-derived CDR1 and CDR2 are MDHEN and SYDVKM. The CDR3 length is 17 residues. CDR3 sequence reads: CATKFGVLGGRETEAFF. DNA of the CDR3: TGTGCCACCAAGTTTGGGGTCCTTGGGGGGCGAGAGACTGAAGCTTTCTTT.

This clonotype appeared a few times. The V gene is TRBV6-6, the J gene TRBJ2-3, with D uncertain. The V gene's germline CDR1 is MNHNY and CDR2 SVGAGI (reference sequence). V was clipped by 2 bases and J by 3 bases, with 3 bases between them. The CDR3 loop spans 12 amino acids. CDR3 DNA: TGTGCCAGCAGTTACCAAACAGATACGCAGTATTTT. It yields the protein CASSYQTDTQYF.

The rearrangement uses TRBV18 and TRBJ2-1; 8 bases line up with TRBD1. Germline-derived CDR1 and CDR2 are KGHSH and LQKENI. The CDR3 sequence is 15 residues long. The J segment lost 5 bases and the V segment lost 3 bases, leaving 6 bases of the junction unmatched. The CDR3 spells CASSPWDRPNNEQFF. The CDR3 nucleotides read TGTGCCAGCTCACCCTGGGACAGGCCCAACAATGAGCAGTTCTTC.

This clonotype was seen more than once but under ten times. The chain links TRBV28 to TRBJ1-4; unclear D gene. Germline V gives CDR1 MDHEN, CDR2 SYDVKM. This CDR3 has 12 amino acids. V was cut by 5 bases and J by 8 bases, with 9 bases left in between. The CDR3 sequence is CASSSEGEKLFF. The CDR3 nucleotides read TGTGCCAGCAGTAGTGAGGGAGAAAAACTGTTTTTT.

This clonotype was counted a few times. The chain uses TRBV27 and TRBJ2-5; 8 nucleotides align to TRBD2. The germline V gene encodes CDR1 MNHEY and CDR2 SMNVEV (reference sequence). The CDR3 is 14 amino acids. V lost 5 bases, J lost 9 bases, and 11 bases stayed unmatched. For the CDR3, the DNA is TGTGCCAGCAGTCCGTCCGTCAGCGGGGGCCCCCAGTACTTC. Its protein is CASSPSVSGGPQYF.

A few counts support this clonotype. The chain links TRBV7-2 to TRBJ2-3; D assignment may be TRBD1 or TRBD2 (5 bases each). The CDR3 has 15 residues. With 5 bases removed from V and 2 bases from J, the gap between germline ends came to 14 bases. Germline CDR1 SGHTA, CDR2 FQGNSA. In DNA form, the CDR3 reads TGTGCCAGCAGCGACTACCGGGACGCCACAGATACGCAGTATTTT. As protein: CASSDYRDATDTQYF. Looking up the rest from reference TRBV7-2 and TRBJ2-3 gives the full variable domain: GAGVSQSPSNKVTEKGKDVELRCDPISGHTALYWYRQSLGQGLEFLIYFQGNSAPDKSGLPSDRFSAERTGGSVSTLTIQRTQQEDSAVYLCASSDYRDATDTQYFGPGTRLTVL.

The chain is built from TRBV4-3 and TRBJ2-7, with unresolved D. The germline V and J ends were trimmed by 4 bases and 0 bases, with 13 bases remaining between them. This CDR3 contains 15 residues. In germline, CDR1 is LGHNA, CDR2 YSLEER. The CDR3 nucleotides read TGCGCCAGCAGCCTCCGTCGCGCTAGCTCCTACGAGCAGTACTTC. This encodes CASSLRRASSYEQYF.

The rearrangement joins TRBV6-1 to TRBJ2-3; 10 bases are a match to TRBD1. Trimming at V came to 4 bases and at J to 4 bases, leaving 8 bases not matched to a gene. The CDR3 totals 16 residues. Germline CDR1 and CDR2: MNHNS and SASEGT. The DNA of the CDR3 is TGTGCCAGCAGTGCACGGACAGGGGGTTTTGCAGATACGCAGTATTTT. As protein: CASSARTGGFADTQYF.

The gene calls are TRBV9 and TRBJ2-1; 13 nucleotides match TRBD2. V shed 3 bases and J 8 bases; nucleotides not matched to a gene: 5. Germline values: CDR1 SGDLS, CDR2 YYNGEE. The CDR3 runs to 15 residues. The CDR3 DNA follows: TGTGCCAGCAGCGAGTGGACTAGCGGGGGTGATGAGCAGTTCTTC. This encodes CASSEWTSGGDEQFF.

The chain has TRBV28 and TRBJ2-2, with D unclear. The CDR3 contains 14 residues. Germline V gene data show CDR1 as MDHEN and CDR2 as SYDVKM. The V end lost 8 bases, the J end lost 0 bases, and 10 bases lay between the germline ends. CDR3 region: CASGDTANTGELFF. The CDR3 region has the DNA TGTGCCAGCGGAGACACCGCGAACACCGGGGAGCTGTTTTTT.

V is TRBV29-1 and J is TRBJ2-3; 8 positions match TRBD1. In germline, CDR1 is SQVTM, CDR2 ANQGSEA. After removal of 2 bases from V and 4 bases from J, the junction contained 8 bases not matched to a gene. The CDR3 loop spans 15 amino acids. CDR3 sequence: CSVELQDRAPDTQYF. The CDR3 nucleotides are TGCAGCGTTGAACTCCAGGACAGGGCACCAGATACGCAGTATTTT.

This chain uses TRBV12-3 or TRBV12-4 with TRBJ1-2, with no clear D. Trimming took off 6 bases at V and 5 bases at J, with 13 bases between the two ends. The CDR3 covers 13 residues. CDR3 in DNA: TGTGCCAGCAGCCCCGCCCCACGGTATGGCTACACCTTC. Protein product: CASSPAPRYGYTF.